The sequence of this T cell receptor (beta chain) was determined in a study of CD8 T cells in ankylosing spondylitis (TCRdb year 2017). Context from the whole study: To find TCR variants linked to disease, the study profiled T cell receptor beta repertoires in ankylosing spondylitis patients and healthy donors. Peripheral blood was sampled, and synovial fluid was also collected from ankylosing spondylitis patients. The full study cohort comprised 20 to 25 ankylosing spondylitis patients and about 110 healthy donors.

A remark on this clonotype: What this receptor recognizes is not known. The input lacks base qualities; no much larger clone sits a single base away.

From the cysteine through the phenylalanine, the CDR3 covers 16 amino acids. The retained sequence is limited to the CDR3, 48 bases, with the frame set at the first base. A distance of 17 bases separates the germline ends of V and J, which lose 0 bases and 2 bases respectively. As encoded in the germline V gene (reference sequence), CDR1 is DFQATT while CDR2 is SNEGSKA. On the study overall, not on this receptor specifically: A CD8+ phenotype was shown by the disease-linked clones, which were found at relatively low frequencies in peripheral blood. Some TCR beta motif variants had previously been reported in synovial fluid and blood of reactive arthritis patients, which suggested common disease-initiation mechanisms. A TCR beta motif made up of eight or nine highly homologous amino acid variants appeared to be characteristic of blood from ankylosing spondylitis patients. Significant enrichment of the disease-linked clones was reported in matched synovial fluid samples from ankylosing spondylitis patients.

Sequenced using an Illumina HiSeq 2500. TCR beta libraries were prepared by quantitative 5'-RACE with molecular barcodes. Per the original workflow: Disease-linked TCR variants were identified with a new computational method built on a probabilistic model of VDJ rearrangement. The public reads were reprocessed in TCRdb via fastp at Q25 and MiXCR, keeping in-frame beta chains. Each record represents a unique CDR3 protein, reported with the most common genes and DNA among its rows. It is TCRdb's table, rather than the study itself, that gives the V and J calls and clone size. In this sample the table shows 700,000 to 1,000,000 distinct CDR3 sequences, about 12% of which occur a single time. Of the sample, 0.51% falls within the top ten clones.

Recombination connected TRBV20-1 to TRBJ2-7, with TRBD1 tentatively as D gene (5 bases match). The receptor comes from a male donor with ankylosing spondylitis. The sequenced material came from blood, either unsorted or a sorted T cell fraction (not recorded which). The CDR3 has the sequence CSARDRRGQFPYEQYF. The nucleotide sequence is TGCAGTGCTAGAGATAGGAGAGGACAATTCCCCTACGAGCAGTACTTC.